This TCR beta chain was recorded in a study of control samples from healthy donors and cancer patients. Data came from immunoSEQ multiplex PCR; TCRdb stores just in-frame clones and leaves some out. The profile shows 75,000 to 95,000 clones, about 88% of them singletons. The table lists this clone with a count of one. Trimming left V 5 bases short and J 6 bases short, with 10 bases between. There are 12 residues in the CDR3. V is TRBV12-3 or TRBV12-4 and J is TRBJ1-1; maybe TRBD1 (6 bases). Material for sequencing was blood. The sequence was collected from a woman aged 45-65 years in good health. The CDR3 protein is CASSNTGPEAFF. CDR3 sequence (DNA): TGTGCCAGCAGTAATACAGGGCCTGAAGCTTTCTTT.